The clone carrying this T cell receptor (beta chain) has just a few counts. The data derive from a study of blood T cell repertoires in COVID-19. Turning to the study itself: There were acute and convalescent COVID-19 samples, and they came from the United States, Italy and Spain.

As processed by the authors: Using reference gene primer amplification, nucleated cell counts were estimated. Clones were sequenced by immunoSEQ multiplex PCR, and TCRdb holds only the in-frame ones, with some missing. V and J calls and clone size are copied from that table; D and trimming were computed from the DNA. The sample includes hundreds of thousands of clones, around nine tenths of them seen just once. The CDR3 loop spans 17 amino acids. The germline V gene has CDR1 SGHNT and CDR2 YYREEE (reference sequence). The J segment lost 3 bases and the V segment lost 0 bases, leaving 6 bases of the junction unmatched. While infection was still active, Seattle patients were enrolled and then followed longitudinally.

The receptor comes from a woman in her 70s with COVID-19, enrolled during active disease. The rearrangement joins TRBV5-4 to TRBJ1-2, with TRBD1 identical over 12 bases. The specimen was peripheral blood. This chain's CDR3 is CASSLGSRDRGHYGYTF. CDR3 nucleotides: TGTGCCAGCAGCTTGGGGAGCCGGGACAGGGGGCACTATGGCTACACCTTC.